One sample yielded the 6 T cell receptor beta chains listed below, sequenced in a study of blood T cells in healthy people across ages. PCR was performed a second time for roughly 7 to 11 cycles using a sample-barcoded 5' primer and a J-beta primer mix. MiXCR was run by TCRdb on the 5' RACE reads, yielding one entry per CDR3 protein. The sample has over 1,500,000 distinct CDR3 sequences; just under 50% are singletons. The sequenced sample was blood. These receptors originate from a middle-aged woman in good health.

V usage is TRBV28 and J usage is TRBJ1-2; D might be TRBD1 (6 bases). The CDR3 sequence is 14 residues long. Trimming removed 6 bases at V and 5 bases at J, with 16 bases between. Germline CDR1 and CDR2: MDHEN and SYDVKM. The CDR3 bases are TGTGCCAGCAGCTCCCAGGGGAACTCATATGGCTACACCTTC. Its translation is CASSSQGNSYGYTF.

The rearrangement uses TRBV28 and TRBJ1-4; D ambiguous. The CDR3 is 15 residues long. Germline CDR1 MDHEN, CDR2 SYDVKM. Trimming removed 0 bases at V and 5 bases at J, with 10 bases between. CDR3 protein: CASSLWAETNEKLFF. The CDR3, as DNA: TGTGCCAGCAGTTTATGGGCAGAAACAAATGAAAAACTGTTTTTT.

The chain links TRBV18 to TRBJ2-1; TRBD1 matches 7 bases. Germline V CDR1 and CDR2: KGHSH, LQKENI. The CDR3 has 13 residues. J lost 6 bases, V lost 5 bases, and 4 bases had no gene match. CDR3 bases: TGTGCCAGCTCAAATGACAGGGTCAATGAGCAGTTCTTC. This translates into CASSNDRVNEQFF.

The chain carries TRBV24-1 and TRBJ1-2; 9 nucleotides align to TRBD1. This CDR3 spans 16 amino acids. The V and J ends lost 5 bases and 8 bases, in that order; junction bases with no gene match: 14. Germline CDR1 KGHDR, CDR2 SFDVKD. The CDR3 here is CATSASLTGGMGGYTF. DNA of the CDR3: TGTGCCACCAGTGCCTCTTTGACAGGGGGTATGGGCGGCTACACCTTC.

To note about this clonotype: A clone one base away is much larger, so this may be a read error. This chain connects TRBV7-2 to TRBJ2-5, with D possibly being TRBD2 (5 bases). The CDR3 sequence is 12 residues long. Germline lookup yields CDR1 SGHTA and CDR2 FQGNSA. The CDR3 bases are TGTGTCAGCAGCTTAGCATGGGGAGAGCAGTACTTC. It codes for CVSSLAWGEQYF.

This sequence joins TRBV3-1 and TRBJ2-3; 12 bases fit TRBD2. Germline CDR1 reads LGHDT; CDR2 reads YNNKEL (reference sequence). The CDR3 is 16 amino acids. The J segment lost 6 bases and the V segment lost 2 bases, leaving 6 bases of the junction unmatched. CDR3 DNA: TGTGCCAGCAGCCAAACTAGCGGGGGGCTCCGGGATACGCAGTATTTT. This codes for CASSQTSGGLRDTQYF.